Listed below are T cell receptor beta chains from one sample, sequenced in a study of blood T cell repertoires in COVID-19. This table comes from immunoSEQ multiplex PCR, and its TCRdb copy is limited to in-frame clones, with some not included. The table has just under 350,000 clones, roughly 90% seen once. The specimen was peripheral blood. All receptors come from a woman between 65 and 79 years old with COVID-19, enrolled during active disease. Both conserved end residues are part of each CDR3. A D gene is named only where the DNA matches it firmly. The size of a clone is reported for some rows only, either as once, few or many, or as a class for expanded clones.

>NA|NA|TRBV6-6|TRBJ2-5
TGTGCCAGCAGCTTTCTGGGAGACTACCTCCAAGAGACCCAGTACTTC
CASSFLGDYLQETQYF
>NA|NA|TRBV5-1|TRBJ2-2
TGCGCCAGCACTCAGACAGGGAACACCGGGGAGCTGTTTTTT
CASTQTGNTGELFF
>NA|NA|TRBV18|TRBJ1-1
TGTGCCAGCTCGCCGGGAAGGGCTAACACTGAAGCTTTCTTT
CASSPGRANTEAFF
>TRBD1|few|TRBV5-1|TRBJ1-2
TGCGCCAGCAGCCGGGAACAGGGGAGTACAGGCTACACCTTC
CASSREQGSTGYTF
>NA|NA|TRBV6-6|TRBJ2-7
TGTGCCAGCAGGCCCCCAGGCTACGAGCAGTACTTC
CASRPPGYEQYF
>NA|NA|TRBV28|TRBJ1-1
TGTGCCAGCAGTTTCGGCGGAACAGGTCGTGAAGCTTTCTTT
CASSFGGTGREAFF
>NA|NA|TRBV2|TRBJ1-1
TGTGCCAGCAGTGAACGGACTGAAGCTTTCTTT
CASSERTEAFF
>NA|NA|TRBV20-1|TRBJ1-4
TGCAGTGCTGGGACATCCGAACGGTTTTTT
CSAGTSERFF
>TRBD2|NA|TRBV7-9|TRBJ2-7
TGTGCCAGCAGCTTATTAGCGGGGGGCTCCTCGTACGAGCAGTACTTC
CASSLLAGGSSYEQYF
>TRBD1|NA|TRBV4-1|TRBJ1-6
TGCGCCAGCAGCCAAGATCCTGCGGGGACAGACGCATCACCCCTCCACTTT
CASSQDPAGTDASPLHF
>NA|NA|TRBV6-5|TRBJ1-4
TGTGCCAGCAGCGTTGAAGGAGCAACTAATGAAAAACTGTTTTTT
CASSVEGATNEKLFF
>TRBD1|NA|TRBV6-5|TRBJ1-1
TGTGCCAGCGAAGAACAGGGGGGGAACACTGAAGCTTTCTTT
CASEEQGGNTEAFF
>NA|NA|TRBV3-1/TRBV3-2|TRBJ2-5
TGTGCCAGCAGCCAAGGGGGGGAGAGTCGTCAAGAGACCCAGTACTTC
CASSQGGESRQETQYF
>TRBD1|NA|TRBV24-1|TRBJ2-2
TGTGCCACCAGTGACCGGGGACAGGGGAACACCGGGGAGCTGTTTTTT
CATSDRGQGNTGELFF
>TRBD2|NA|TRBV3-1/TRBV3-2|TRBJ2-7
TGTGCCAGCAGCCTGGACGGGGGGTCCTCCTACGAGCAGTACTTC
CASSLDGGSSYEQYF
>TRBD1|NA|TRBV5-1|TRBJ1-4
TGCGCCAGCAGCGTGGACAGGGGAGTGGGAGAAAAACTGTTTTTT
CASSVDRGVGEKLFF
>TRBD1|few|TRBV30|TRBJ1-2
TGTGCCTGGAGTCACACAGGGGCCCTGTACTATGGCTACACCTTC
CAWSHTGALYYGYTF
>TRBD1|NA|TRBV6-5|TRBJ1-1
TGTGCCAGCAGTTGGGGACAGTATATAAACACTGAAGCTTTCTTT
CASSWGQYINTEAFF
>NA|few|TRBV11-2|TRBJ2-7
TGTGCCAGCAGCTTAGATCGAGGAACCTACGAGCAGTACTTC
CASSLDRGTYEQYF
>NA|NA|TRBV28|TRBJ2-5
TGTGCCAGCGCCACGCAATCGACAGTCGAGACCCAGTACTTC
CASATQSTVETQYF
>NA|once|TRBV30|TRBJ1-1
TGTGCCTGGAGTACGGGATGGCCGTTCACTGAAGCTTTCTTT
CAWSTGWPFTEAFF
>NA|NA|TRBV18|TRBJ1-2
TGTGCCAGCTCAGACACAGAGAACTATGGCTACACCTTC
CASSDTENYGYTF
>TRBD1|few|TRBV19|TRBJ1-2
TGTGCCAGTCGCAGACAGGGAGGATATGGCTACACCTTC
CASRRQGGYGYTF
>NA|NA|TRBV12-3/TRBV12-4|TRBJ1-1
TGTGCCAGCAGCACAGGGAGAAACACTGAAGCTTTCTTT
CASSTGRNTEAFF
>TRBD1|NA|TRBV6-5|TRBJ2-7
TGTGCCAGCAGTTACGGGACAGATTACGAGCAGTACTTC
CASSYGTDYEQYF
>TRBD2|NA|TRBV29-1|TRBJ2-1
TGCAGCGTTGAGCGACTAGCGGGGGGCTTGAGCTCCTACAATGAGCAGTTCTTC
CSVERLAGGLSSYNEQFF
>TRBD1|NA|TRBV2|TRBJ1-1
TGTGCCAGCGGACAGGGGCCAACTGAAGCTTTCTTT
CASGQGPTEAFF
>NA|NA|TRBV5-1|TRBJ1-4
TGCGCCAGCAGCGTCCAACGGAGGGAAACTAATGAAAAACTGTTTTTT
CASSVQRRETNEKLFF
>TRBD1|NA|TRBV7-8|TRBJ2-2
TGTGCCAGCAGCTTGTTCGGACAGGGGGCTTCCGGGGAGCTGTTTTTT
CASSLFGQGASGELFF
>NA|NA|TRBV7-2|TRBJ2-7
TGTGCCAGCAGTTACTACTCCGTACCAACCTTCTACGAGCAGTACTTC
CASSYYSVPTFYEQYF
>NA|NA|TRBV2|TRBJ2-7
TGTGCCAGCACAGGACAGATCACCTCCTACGAGCAGTACTTC
CASTGQITSYEQYF
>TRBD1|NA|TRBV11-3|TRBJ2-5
TGTGCCAGCAGTCGAGGGGGCCAGAGGGAGACCCAGTACTTC
CASSRGGQRETQYF
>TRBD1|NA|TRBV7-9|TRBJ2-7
TGTGCCAGCAGTTCGGGGACAGGGGCAACCTACGAGCAGTACTTC
CASSSGTGATYEQYF
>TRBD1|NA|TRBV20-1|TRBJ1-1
TGCAGTGCTAGTAGGGGACAGATTTTGAACACTGAAGCTTTCTTT
CSASRGQILNTEAFF
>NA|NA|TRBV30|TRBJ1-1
TGTGCCTGGAGGGGCGGGGGTGAAGCTTTCTTT
CAWRGGGEAFF
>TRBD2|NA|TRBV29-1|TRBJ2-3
TGCAGCATCTTTCTAGCGGGGGAAGATACAGATACGCAGTATTTT
CSIFLAGEDTDTQYF
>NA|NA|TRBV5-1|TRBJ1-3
TGCGCCAGCAGCTTGGAGACGGGGATCTCTGGAAACACCATATATTTT
CASSLETGISGNTIYF
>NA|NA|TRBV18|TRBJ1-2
TGTGCCAGCTCACCGCAACAGGGATCCCTATATGGCTACACCTTC
CASSPQQGSLYGYTF
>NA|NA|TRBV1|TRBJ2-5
TGCACCAGCAGCCAAGCCCGGGGGGGGGCCTGGGCCCAGTACTTC
CTSSQARGGAWAQYF
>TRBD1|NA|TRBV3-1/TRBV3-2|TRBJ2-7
TGTGCCAGCAGCCTCCGGGACAGGGCGGTCGAGCAGTACTTC
CASSLRDRAVEQYF
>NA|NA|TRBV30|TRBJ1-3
TGTGCCGGGGGGCGAGGAAACACCATATATTTT
CAGGRGNTIYF
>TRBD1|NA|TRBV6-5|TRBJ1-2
TGTGCCAGCAGTTGGGGACAGTACCTAAACTATGGCTACACCTTC
CASSWGQYLNYGYTF
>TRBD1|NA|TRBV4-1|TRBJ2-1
TGCGCCAGCAGCCAAACCCACCTTAAAGTGACAGGGTTGAATGAGCAGTTCTTC
CASSQTHLKVTGLNEQFF
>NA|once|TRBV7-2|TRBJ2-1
TGTGCCAGCAGCTTAGGTGGGGCCTATGAGCAGTTCTTC
CASSLGGAYEQFF
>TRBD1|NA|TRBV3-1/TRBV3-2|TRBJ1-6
TGTGCCAGCAGCCGGAGGACAGGGGGGGATTCACCCCTCCACTTT
CASSRRTGGDSPLHF
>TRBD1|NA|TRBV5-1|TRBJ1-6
TGCGCCAGCAGCTTGTTGCGGGGGACAGGAAATTCACCCCTCCACTTT
CASSLLRGTGNSPLHF
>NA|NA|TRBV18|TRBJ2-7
TGTGCCAGCTCACAACAGGACTCCTACGAGCAGTACTTC
CASSQQDSYEQYF
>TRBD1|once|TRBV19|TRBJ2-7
TGTGCCAGTAGCCCCCTAGGACAGGGGTACGAGCAGTACTTC
CASSPLGQGYEQYF
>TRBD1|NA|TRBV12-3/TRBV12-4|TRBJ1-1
TGTGCCAGCAGCCTGGACAGGGGGCTCGGGGCTTTCTTT
CASSLDRGLGAFF
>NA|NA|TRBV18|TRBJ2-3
TGTGCCAGCTCACCCACAGGGTCCACAGATACGCAGTATTTT
CASSPTGSTDTQYF
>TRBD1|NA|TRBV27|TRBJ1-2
TGTGCCAGCAGTTCACCGGGACAGGGGATTTATGGCTACACCTTC
CASSSPGQGIYGYTF
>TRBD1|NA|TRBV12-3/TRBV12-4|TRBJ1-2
TGTGCCAGCAGCCCAGGACAGGGCTATGGCTACACCTTC
CASSPGQGYGYTF
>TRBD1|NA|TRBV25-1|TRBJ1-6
TGTGCCAGCAGTGAGACAGGGACAGGTTCACCCCTCCACTTT
CASSETGTGSPLHF
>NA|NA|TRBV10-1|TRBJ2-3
TGCGCCAGCGGAGGGATCCCCACAGATACGCAGTATTTT
CASGGIPTDTQYF
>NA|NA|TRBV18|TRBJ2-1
TGTGCCAGCTCACAAGGGAGGAGTTCCTACAATGAGCAGTTCTTC
CASSQGRSSYNEQFF
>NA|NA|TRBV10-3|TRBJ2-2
TGTGCCATCACCGGGACAACGAACACCGGGGAGCTGTTTTTT
CAITGTTNTGELFF
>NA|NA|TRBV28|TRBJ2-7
TGTGCTTCAGAGGCGGGGTGGAGATCCGAGCAGTACTTC
CASEAGWRSEQYF